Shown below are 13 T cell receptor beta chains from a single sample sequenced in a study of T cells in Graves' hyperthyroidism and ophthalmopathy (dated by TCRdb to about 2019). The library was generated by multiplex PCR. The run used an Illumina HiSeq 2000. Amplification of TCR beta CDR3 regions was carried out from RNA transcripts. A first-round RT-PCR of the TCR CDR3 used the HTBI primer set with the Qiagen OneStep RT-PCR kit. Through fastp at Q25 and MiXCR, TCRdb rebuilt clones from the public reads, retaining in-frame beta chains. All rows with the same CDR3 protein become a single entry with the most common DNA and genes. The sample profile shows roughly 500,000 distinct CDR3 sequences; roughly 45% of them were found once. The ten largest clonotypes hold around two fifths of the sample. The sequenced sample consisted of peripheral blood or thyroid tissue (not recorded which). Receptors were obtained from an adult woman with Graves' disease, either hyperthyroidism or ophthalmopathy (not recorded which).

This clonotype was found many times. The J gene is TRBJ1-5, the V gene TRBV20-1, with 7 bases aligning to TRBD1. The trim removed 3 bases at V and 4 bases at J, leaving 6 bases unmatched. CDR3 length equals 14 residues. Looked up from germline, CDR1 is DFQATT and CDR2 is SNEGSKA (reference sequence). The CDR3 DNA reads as TGCAGTGCTAGGGGGACAGTTGGTAATCAGCCCCAGCATTTT. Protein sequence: CSARGTVGNQPQHF.

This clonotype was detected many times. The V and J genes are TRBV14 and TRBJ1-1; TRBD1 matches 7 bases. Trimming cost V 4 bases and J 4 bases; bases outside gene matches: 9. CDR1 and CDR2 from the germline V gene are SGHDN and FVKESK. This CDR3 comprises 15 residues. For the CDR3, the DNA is TGTGCCAGCAGCCCAAACAGGGGATCTGGCACTGAAGCTTTCTTT. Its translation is CASSPNRGSGTEAFF.

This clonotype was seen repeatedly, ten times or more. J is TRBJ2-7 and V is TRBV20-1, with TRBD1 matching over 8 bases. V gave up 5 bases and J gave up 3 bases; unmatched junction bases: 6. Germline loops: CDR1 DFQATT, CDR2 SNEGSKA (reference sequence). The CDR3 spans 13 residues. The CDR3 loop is CSAPDRGVYEQYF. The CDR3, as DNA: TGCAGTGCTCCTGACAGGGGAGTCTACGAGCAGTACTTC.

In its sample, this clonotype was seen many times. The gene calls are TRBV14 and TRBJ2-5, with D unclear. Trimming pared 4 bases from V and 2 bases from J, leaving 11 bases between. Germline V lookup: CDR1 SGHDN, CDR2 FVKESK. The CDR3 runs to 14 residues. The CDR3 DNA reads TGTGCCAGCAGCCTCGGGCCTTTACAAGAGACCCAGTACTTC. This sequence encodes CASSLGPLQETQYF.

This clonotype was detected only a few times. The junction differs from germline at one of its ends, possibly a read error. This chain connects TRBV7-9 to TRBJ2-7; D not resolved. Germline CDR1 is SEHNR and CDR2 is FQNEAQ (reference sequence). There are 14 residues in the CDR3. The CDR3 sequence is CASSDGGSPYEQYF. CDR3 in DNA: TGCGCCAGCAGTGATGGTGGGTCCCCCTACGAGCAGTACTTC.

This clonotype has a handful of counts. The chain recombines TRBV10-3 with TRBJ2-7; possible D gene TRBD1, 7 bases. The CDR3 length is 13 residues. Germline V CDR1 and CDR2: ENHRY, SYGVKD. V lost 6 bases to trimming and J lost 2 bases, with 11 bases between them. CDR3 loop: CAIRGGQAYEQYF. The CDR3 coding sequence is TGTGCCATCAGGGGAGGACAGGCCTACGAGCAGTACTTC.

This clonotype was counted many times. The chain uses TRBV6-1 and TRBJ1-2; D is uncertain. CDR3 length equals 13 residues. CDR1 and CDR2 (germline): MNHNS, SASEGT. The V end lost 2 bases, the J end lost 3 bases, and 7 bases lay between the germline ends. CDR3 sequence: CASSENRYYGYTF. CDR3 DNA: TGTGCCAGCAGTGAAAATAGGTACTATGGCTACACCTTC.

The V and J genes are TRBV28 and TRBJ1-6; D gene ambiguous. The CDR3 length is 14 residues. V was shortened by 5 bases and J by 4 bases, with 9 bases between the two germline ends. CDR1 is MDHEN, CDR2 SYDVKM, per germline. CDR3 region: CASSLREYNSPLHF. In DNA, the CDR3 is TGTGCCAGCAGTCTCCGGGAATATAATTCACCCCTCCACTTT.

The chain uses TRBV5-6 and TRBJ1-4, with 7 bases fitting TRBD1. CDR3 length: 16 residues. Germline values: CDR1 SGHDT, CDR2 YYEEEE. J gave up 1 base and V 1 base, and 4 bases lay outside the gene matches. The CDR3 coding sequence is TGTGCCAGCAGCTTGTACAGGGGACAAACTAATGAAAAACTGTTTTTT. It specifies CASSLYRGQTNEKLFF. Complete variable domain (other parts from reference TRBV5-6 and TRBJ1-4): DAGVTQSPTHLIKTRGQQVTLRCSPKSGHDTVSWYQQALGQGPQFIFQYYEEEERQRGNFPDRFSGHQFPNYSSELNVNALLLGDSALYLCASSLYRGQTNEKLFFGSGTQLSVL.

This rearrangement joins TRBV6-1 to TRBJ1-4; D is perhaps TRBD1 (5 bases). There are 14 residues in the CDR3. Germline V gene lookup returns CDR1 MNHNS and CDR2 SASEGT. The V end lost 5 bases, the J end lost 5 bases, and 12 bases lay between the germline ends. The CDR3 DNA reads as TGTGCCAGCAGTTACCACAGGACCAATGAAAAACTGTTTTTT. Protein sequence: CASSYHRTNEKLFF.

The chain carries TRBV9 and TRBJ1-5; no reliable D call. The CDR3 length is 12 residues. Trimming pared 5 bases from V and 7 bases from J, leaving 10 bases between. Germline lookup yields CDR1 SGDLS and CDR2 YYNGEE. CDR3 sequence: CASSLLQQPQHF. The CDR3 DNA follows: TGTGCCAGCAGTTTGCTACAACAGCCCCAGCATTTT.

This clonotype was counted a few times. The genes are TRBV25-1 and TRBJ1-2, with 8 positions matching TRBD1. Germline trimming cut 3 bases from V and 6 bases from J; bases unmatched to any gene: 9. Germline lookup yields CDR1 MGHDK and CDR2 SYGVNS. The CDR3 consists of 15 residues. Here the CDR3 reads CASSEGARGLNGYTF. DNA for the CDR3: TGTGCCAGCAGTGAGGGTGCCAGGGGGCTTAATGGCTACACCTTC.

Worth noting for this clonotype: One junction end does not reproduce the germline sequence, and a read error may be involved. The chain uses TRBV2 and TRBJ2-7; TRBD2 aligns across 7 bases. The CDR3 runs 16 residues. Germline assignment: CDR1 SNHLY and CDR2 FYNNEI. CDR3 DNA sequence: TGTGCCAGCAGTGATAGTGTCCAGCGGGGCCGATACGGGCAGTACTTC. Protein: CASSDSVQRGRYGQYF.